This T cell receptor (beta chain) was retrieved from a study of Ad26.COV2.S vaccination and SARS-CoV-2 variants. As for the study in general: In the study, Ad26.COV2.S was injected intramuscularly once, or twice 56 days apart.

Study observations and caveats: It is possible that the TCR breadth and depth analyses underestimated the total T cell responses.

From germline, CDR1 is MNHEY and CDR2 SVGAGI. This CDR3 has 13 amino acids. V lost 6 bases and J 6 bases, leaving 12 bases between the germline ends. As for this clone: What it recognizes is unknown.

TCRdb's copy holds only in-frame clones and misses some; the assay was immunoSEQ multiplex PCR. The sample includes under 500,000 clones, around 93% of them seen just once. Specified treatment: some 19 received Ad26.COV2.S at low or high dose, single or two shots; several received placebo; per-sample allocation not given. It was on day 63 after the first vaccine or placebo injection that samples were taken. Immunization relied on an Ad26 vector, which expressed Wuhan-strain SARS-CoV-2 spike. The source of this sequence is a person aged 18-60 years who received the Ad26.COV2.S COVID-19 vaccine or a placebo. The rearrangement joins TRBV6-5 to TRBJ1-5; the D is unclear. The sequencing here drew on peripheral blood, taken in a trial of Ad26.COV2.S vaccine versus placebo. CDR3 sequence (DNA): TGTGCCAGCAGGGGCACTTCGGGTCAGCCCCAGCATTTT. It encodes CASRGTSGQPQHF.